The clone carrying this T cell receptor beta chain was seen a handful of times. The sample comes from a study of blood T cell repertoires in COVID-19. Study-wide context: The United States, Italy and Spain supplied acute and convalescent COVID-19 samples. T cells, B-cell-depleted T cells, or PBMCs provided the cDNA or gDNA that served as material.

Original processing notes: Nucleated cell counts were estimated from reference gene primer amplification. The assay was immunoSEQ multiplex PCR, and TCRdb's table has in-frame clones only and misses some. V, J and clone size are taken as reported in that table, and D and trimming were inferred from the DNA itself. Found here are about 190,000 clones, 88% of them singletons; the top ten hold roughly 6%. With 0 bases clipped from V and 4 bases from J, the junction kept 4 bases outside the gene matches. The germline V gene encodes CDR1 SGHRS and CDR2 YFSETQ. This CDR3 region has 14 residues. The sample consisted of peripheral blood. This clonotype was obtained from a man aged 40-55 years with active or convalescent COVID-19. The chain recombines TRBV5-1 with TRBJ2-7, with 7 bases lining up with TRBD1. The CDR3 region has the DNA TGCGCCAGCAGCTTGGCCGCAGGGGGATACGAGCAGTACTTC. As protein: CASSLAAGGYEQYF.